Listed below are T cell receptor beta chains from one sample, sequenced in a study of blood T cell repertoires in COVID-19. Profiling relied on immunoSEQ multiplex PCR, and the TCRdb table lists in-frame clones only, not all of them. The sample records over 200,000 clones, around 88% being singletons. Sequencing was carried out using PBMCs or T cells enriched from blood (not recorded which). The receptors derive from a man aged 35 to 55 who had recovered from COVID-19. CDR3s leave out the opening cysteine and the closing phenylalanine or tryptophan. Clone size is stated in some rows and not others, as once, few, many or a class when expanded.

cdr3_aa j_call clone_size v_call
ASSSTGTATMGSYNEQF TRBJ2-1 few TRBV7-6
ATHYSGRPLHEQY TRBJ2-7 NA TRBV24-1
ASSQERSGRLYEQF TRBJ2-1 NA TRBV11-2
AISEVPGLRDNEQF TRBJ2-1 NA TRBV10-3
ASSPVGSGGLGEQY TRBJ2-7 NA TRBV3-1/TRBV3-2
ASSRYQGDSRNYGYT TRBJ1-2 NA TRBV19
ASSLSRSYEQY TRBJ2-7 few TRBV6-2/TRBV6-3
ASSPGLAGGQETQY TRBJ2-5 NA TRBV7-2
ATGLKNTEAF TRBJ1-1 NA TRBV27
ASSSIHRGATGELF TRBJ2-2 NA TRBV13
ASITPGQGAVKQY TRBJ2-7 few TRBV28
ASSYSRGPQDSPLH TRBJ1-6 NA TRBV6-5
ASSRSGLPQETQY TRBJ2-5 NA TRBV11-3
ASSPTGGDRAQY TRBJ2-3 NA TRBV5-8
ASSLKLVDEQF TRBJ2-1 NA TRBV7-7
ASSLLGQAIWEQY TRBJ2-7 NA TRBV28
ASSTQGQGSETQY TRBJ2-5 NA TRBV9
ASSQELRTDNYEQY TRBJ2-7 NA TRBV4-3
ASSFLGGSSGNTEAF TRBJ1-1 NA TRBV7-2
ASSSSLSGSSYNEQF TRBJ2-1 few TRBV9
ASSYVAGGLGDTQY TRBJ2-3 once TRBV6-5
ASSSSTATNEKLF TRBJ1-4 NA TRBV18
ATKRTGGGNEQF TRBJ2-1 NA TRBV10-3
ASKGQRGNNEQF TRBJ2-1 NA TRBV28
ASSSKRGSYNEQF TRBJ2-1 NA TRBV6-5
ASSLVGGPEQY TRBJ2-7 NA TRBV5-1
ASSQGGPSNEQF TRBJ2-1 NA TRBV7-3
ASRETGAGEKLF TRBJ1-4 NA TRBV11-3
ASRPDRGRTGELF TRBJ2-2 NA TRBV19
ASSQIGTPETQY TRBJ2-5 NA TRBV5-4
ASSLNGGLVYEQY TRBJ2-7 NA TRBV7-3
ASSATGKGSGNTIY TRBJ1-3 NA TRBV6-6